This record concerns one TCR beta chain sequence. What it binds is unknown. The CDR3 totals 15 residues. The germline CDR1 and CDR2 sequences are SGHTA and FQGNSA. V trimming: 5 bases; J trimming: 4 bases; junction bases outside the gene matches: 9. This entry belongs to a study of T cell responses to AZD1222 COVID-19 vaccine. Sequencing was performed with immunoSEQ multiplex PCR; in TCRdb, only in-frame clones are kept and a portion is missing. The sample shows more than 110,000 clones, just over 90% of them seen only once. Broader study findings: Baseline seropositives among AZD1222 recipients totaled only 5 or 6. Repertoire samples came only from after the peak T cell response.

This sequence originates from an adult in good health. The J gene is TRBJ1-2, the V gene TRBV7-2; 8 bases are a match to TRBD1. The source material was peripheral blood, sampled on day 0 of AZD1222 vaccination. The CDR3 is CASSRQTGERYGYTF. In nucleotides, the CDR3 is TGTGCCAGCAGCAGACAGACAGGGGAACGCTATGGCTACACCTTC.